The 27 T cell receptor beta chains given below trace back to one sample, sequenced in a study of cytomegalovirus exposure and HLA in healthy donors. Both 60 Vbeta primers and 13 Jbeta primers went into the PCR. Sequencing used immunoSEQ multiplex PCR; TCRdb keeps in-frame clones, though not all of them. The sample has around 160,000 clones, roughly 80% seen once; the top ten hold more than 4%. The sample consisted of PBMCs. The receptors originated from a male donor in good health and CMV-seronegative.

This chain joins TRBV5-6 and TRBJ2-1; TRBD2 matches at 9 bases. The V gene end was trimmed by 2 bases and the J gene end by 4 bases; junction bases not matched to a gene: 4. Looked up from germline, CDR1 is SGHDT and CDR2 is YYEEEE. CDR3 length equals 15 residues. The CDR3 spells CASSFGLAGYNEQFF. CDR3 nucleotides: TGTGCCAGCAGCTTCGGCCTAGCGGGGTACAATGAGCAGTTCTTC.

The chain uses TRBV7-9 and TRBJ2-3; 11 bases map to TRBD2. This CDR3 region has 17 residues. V was clipped by 4 bases and J by 3 bases; unmatched bases: 9. CDR1 and CDR2 from the germline V gene are SEHNR and FQNEAQ (reference sequence). This CDR3 reads CASSSVAGGPGTDTQYF. The CDR3 DNA reads as TGTGCCAGCAGCTCGGTAGCGGGAGGGCCAGGTACAGATACGCAGTATTTT. Combining the CDR3 with reference TRBV7-9 and TRBJ2-3 gives the whole variable domain DTGVSQNPRHKITKRGQNVTFRCDPISEHNRLYWYRQTLGQGPEFLTYFQNEAQLEKSRLLSDRFSAERPKGSFSTLEIQRTEQGDSAMYLCASSSVAGGPGTDTQYFGPGTRLTVL.

The chain combines TRBV5-1 with TRBJ2-1; D possibly corresponds to TRBD1 (5 bases). CDR1 is SGHRS, CDR2 YFSETQ, per germline. The CDR3 length is 15 residues. The V end lost 2 bases, the J end lost 5 bases, and 14 bases lay between the germline ends. CDR3: CASSLIGQPDNEQFF. In DNA, the CDR3 is TGCGCCAGCAGCTTAATCGGACAACCGGACAATGAGCAGTTCTTC.

The rearrangement uses TRBV9 and TRBJ2-3, with D tentatively TRBD2 (7 bases). The CDR3 has 15 amino acids. Between the trimmed V and J ends, which lost 0 bases and 2 bases, there was a span of 10 bases. Germline values: CDR1 SGDLS, CDR2 YYNGEE. The chain's CDR3 is CASSVAGGFTDTQYF. CDR3 in DNA: TGTGCCAGCAGCGTAGCGGGGGGCTTCACAGATACGCAGTATTTT.

This clone appeared once. V usage is TRBV18 and J usage is TRBJ2-3, with a possible D match to TRBD1 (6 bases). The ends were cut back, 4 bases at V and 3 bases at J, with 20 bases in the middle. Per germline, CDR1 KGHSH and CDR2 LQKENI. The CDR3 has 17 residues. CDR3 amino acids: CASSLAREQRGTDTQYF. In nucleotides, the CDR3 is TGTGCCAGCTCACTAGCCCGGGAACAGAGGGGGACAGATACGCAGTATTTT.

The CDR3 spells CASERTNYGYTF. CDR3 in DNA: TGTGCCAGCGAAAGGACAAACTATGGCTACACCTTC. V and J are TRBV28 and TRBJ1-2; D is perhaps TRBD1 (5 bases). Looked up from germline, CDR1 is MDHEN and CDR2 is SYDVKM. The CDR3 contains 12 residues. V lost 8 bases and J lost 2, with 9 bases in between.

This chain connects TRBV4-2 to TRBJ2-7; 7 bases map to TRBD2. V lost 5 bases and J lost 2; bases outside the gene matches: 12. Germline assignment: CDR1 LGHNA and CDR2 YNFKEQ. The CDR3 spans 16 residues. CDR3 protein: CASSYPAGEETYEQYF. CDR3 DNA sequence: TGTGCCAGCAGCTACCCCGCGGGGGAGGAGACCTACGAGCAGTACTTC.

This sequence joins TRBV6-6 and TRBJ2-7; D is uncertain. Trimming left V 0 bases short and J 3 bases short, with 6 bases between. The germline V gene has CDR1 MNHNY and CDR2 SVGAGI (reference sequence). This CDR3 has 13 amino acids. Here the CDR3 DNA reads TGTGCCAGCAGTTACTCGACACGCTACGAGCAGTACTTC. This translates into CASSYSTRYEQYF.

V gene TRBV14 combines with J gene TRBJ1-4, with TRBD1 as a possible D gene (6 bases). This CDR3 contains 15 residues. The V gene's germline CDR1 is SGHDN and CDR2 FVKESK. Trimming removed 2 bases from V and 8 bases from J, with 15 bases in between. In DNA, the CDR3 is TGTGCCAGCAGCCAACTACAGGGCCCGGGAGAAAAACTGTTTTTT. Translating gives CASSQLQGPGEKLFF.

This clone showed up many times. This chain connects TRBV5-1 to TRBJ1-1; TRBD1 might be the D (5 bases). The CDR3 runs 14 residues. Trimming removed 4 bases from V and 3 bases from J, with 13 bases in between. Germline loops: CDR1 SGHRS, CDR2 YFSETQ. The CDR3 loop reads CASSPRGSDTEAFF. The CDR3 DNA is TGCGCCAGCAGCCCGCGGGGCTCGGACACTGAAGCTTTCTTT.

The table lists this clone with a few counts. The genes are TRBV19 and TRBJ1-5, with D maybe TRBD1 (5 bases). V shed 2 bases and J shed 0 bases, with 14 bases lying between them. Germline V gene data show CDR1 as LNHDA and CDR2 as SQIVND (reference sequence). The CDR3 loop spans 17 amino acids. CDR3 sequence (DNA): TGTGCCAGTAGTATAAGGGGCAGGCACATTAGCAATCAGCCCCAGCATTTT. Translation: CASSIRGRHISNQPQHF.

This sequence joins TRBV6-5 and TRBJ1-6; the D gene is possibly TRBD1 (5 bases). Germline V CDR1 and CDR2: MNHEY, SVGAGI. This CDR3 is 13 amino acids long. The V and J ends lost 5 bases and 8 bases respectively, with 10 bases between them. The CDR3 sequence is CASSKTGDSPLHF. The CDR3 DNA is TGTGCCAGCAGTAAGACGGGGGATTCACCCCTCCACTTT.

The chain has TRBV7-3 and TRBJ2-7, with TRBD2 identical over 13 bases. From germline, CDR1 is SGHTA and CDR2 FQGTGA. Trimming cost V 1 base and J 7 bases; bases outside gene matches: 10. This CDR3 spans 17 amino acids. CDR3 sequence reads: CASSLRGPGLAGTEQYF. CDR3 DNA sequence: TGTGCCAGCAGCTTAAGAGGACCGGGACTAGCGGGAACTGAGCAGTACTTC.

In its sample, this clone was seen a few times. The V gene is TRBV5-1, the J gene TRBJ2-2, with D possibly matching TRBD2 (5 bases). The germline V and J ends were trimmed by 2 bases and 0 bases, with 5 bases remaining between them. The CDR3 is made up of 14 amino acids. Germline lookup yields CDR1 SGHRS and CDR2 YFSETQ. Written as DNA, the CDR3 is TGCGCCAGCAGCTTCGGGACGAACACCGGGGAGCTGTTTTTT. This codes for CASSFGTNTGELFF.

This rearrangement joins TRBV29-1 to TRBJ1-1, with 7 bases lining up with TRBD1. After removal of 5 bases from V and 1 base from J, the junction contained 7 bases not matched to a gene. The germline V gene encodes CDR1 SQVTM and CDR2 ANQGSEA. The CDR3 consists of 14 residues. The CDR3 is CSVKPTGRNTEAFF. DNA for the CDR3: TGCAGCGTTAAACCGACAGGGAGGAACACTGAAGCTTTCTTT.

V gene TRBV6-5 combines with J gene TRBJ1-3; no firm D call. CDR1 MNHEY and CDR2 SVGAGI come from the germline V gene. V was pared by 7 bases and J by 4 bases, with 11 bases between. The CDR3 extends over 13 amino acids. CDR3 sequence: CASTSGEGNTIYF. DNA of the CDR3: TGTGCCAGCACATCCGGGGAAGGAAACACCATATATTTT.

This clone was observed once. The chain carries TRBV28 and TRBJ2-5, with D possibly matching TRBD1 (6 bases). Germline assignment: CDR1 MDHEN and CDR2 SYDVKM. The length of the CDR3 is 12 residues. Trimming took off 6 bases at V and 5 bases at J, with 10 bases between the two ends. The CDR3 nucleotides are TGTGCCAGCAGCAGGGGCACGGAGACCCAGTACTTC. Its protein is CASSRGTETQYF.

This clone was detected only a few times. This chain joins TRBV9 and TRBJ1-2, with TRBD1 matching 7 bases. The CDR3 totals 14 residues. Looked up from germline, CDR1 is SGDLS and CDR2 is YYNGEE. V was clipped by 4 bases and J by 8 bases; unmatched bases: 11. Here the CDR3 reads CASSQQGGSKGYTF. The CDR3 bases are TGTGCCAGCAGCCAGCAAGGGGGCTCTAAGGGCTACACCTTC.

The rearrangement uses TRBV5-1 and TRBJ2-1; 8 bases line up with TRBD1. Germline CDR1 and CDR2: SGHRS and YFSETQ. CDR3 length equals 14 residues. The V segment lost 10 bases and the J segment 7 bases; nucleotides outside the gene matches: 13. In nucleotides, the CDR3 is TGCGCCTCAGGGGGACAGGACGGGGCGAATGAGCAGTTCTTC. Protein: CASGGQDGANEQFF.

The chain joins TRBV11-3 to TRBJ2-2, with a weak D call TRBD1 (7 bases). Germline V gene sequence: CDR1 SGHNT, CDR2 YENEEA. The CDR3 totals 16 residues. V was shortened by 5 bases and J by 1 base, with 14 bases between the two germline ends. The CDR3: CASSPQGGRNTGELFF. The CDR3 nucleotides are TGTGCCAGCAGCCCCCAGGGGGGTAGGAACACCGGGGAGCTGTTTTTT. Based on the CDR3 plus reference TRBV11-3 and TRBJ2-2, the full variable domain is EAGVVQSPRYKIIEKKQPVAFWCNPISGHNTLYWYLQNLGQGPELLIRYENEEAVDDSQLPKDRFSAERLKGVDSTLKIQPAELGDSAVYLCASSPQGGRNTGELFFGEGSRLTVL.

This clone appeared once. The chain combines TRBV7-7 with TRBJ2-1; D is perhaps TRBD2 (5 bases). V was shortened by 5 bases and J by 4 bases, with 12 bases between the two germline ends. Germline CDR1 SSHAT, CDR2 FNYEAQ (reference sequence). The CDR3 totals 14 residues. Here the CDR3 DNA reads TGTGCCAGCAGCCCAAGCGGCAGGTACAATGAGCAGTTCTTC. Translating it yields CASSPSGRYNEQFF.

This clone was found many times. The chain links TRBV27 to TRBJ2-7, with 11 bases fitting TRBD2. CDR3 length: 18 residues. Germline V gene lookup returns CDR1 MNHEY and CDR2 SMNVEV (reference sequence). The trim removed 1 base at V and 2 bases at J, leaving 10 bases unmatched. The CDR3, as DNA: TGTGCCAGCAGTTTATTCCCCCTAACTAGCGGGAGCCCCTACGAGCAGTACTTC. It encodes CASSLFPLTSGSPYEQYF.

V usage is TRBV5-6 and J usage is TRBJ2-7; D might be TRBD1 (7 bases). Looked up from germline, CDR1 is SGHDT and CDR2 is YYEEEE. The ends were cut back, 2 bases at V and 4 bases at J, with 13 bases in the middle. The CDR3 has 14 residues. The CDR3 loop reads CASSLRRDSYEQYF. The CDR3 DNA follows: TGTGCCAGCAGCTTACGGCGGGACAGTTACGAGCAGTACTTC. Supplemented by reference TRBV5-6 and TRBJ2-7, the full variable domain reads DAGVTQSPTHLIKTRGQQVTLRCSPKSGHDTVSWYQQALGQGPQFIFQYYEEEERQRGNFPDRFSGHQFPNYSSELNVNALLLGDSALYLCASSLRRDSYEQYFGPGTRLTVT.

This sequence joins TRBV6-5 and TRBJ1-2; D is unresolved. Trimming stripped 2 bases from V and 6 bases from J, with 10 bases between. CDR3 length: 13 residues. Germline loops: CDR1 MNHEY, CDR2 SVGAGI. The CDR3 spells CASSYIRGNGYTF. In nucleotides, the CDR3 is TGTGCCAGCAGTTACATCCGGGGAAATGGCTACACCTTC.

The chain recombines TRBV28 with TRBJ1-3, with 8 bases aligning to TRBD1. Germline V gene lookup returns CDR1 MDHEN and CDR2 SYDVKM. The CDR3 consists of 16 residues. Trimming took 8 bases from V and 3 from J; bases not matched to a gene: 12. As DNA, the CDR3 is TGTGCCAGCCGGGACAGGCAAGGGGGTGGTGGAAACACCATATATTTT. Its protein product is CASRDRQGGGGNTIYF.

This clone appeared a single time. This sequence joins TRBV9 and TRBJ2-7; 11 nucleotides align to TRBD2. Per germline, CDR1 SGDLS and CDR2 YYNGEE. The trim removed 0 bases at V and 4 bases at J, leaving 3 bases unmatched. The length of the CDR3 is 15 residues. CDR3 in amino acids: CASSVEASGRYEQYF. CDR3 coding DNA: TGTGCCAGCAGCGTAGAGGCTAGCGGGAGGTACGAGCAGTACTTC. The full variable domain, rest sourced from reference TRBV9 and TRBJ2-7, is DSGVTQTPKHLITATGQRVTLRCSPRSGDLSVYWYQQSLDQGLQFLIQYYNGEERAKGNILERFSAQQFPDLHSELNLSSLELGDSALYFCASSVEASGRYEQYFGPGTRLTVT.

The chain combines TRBV11-2 with TRBJ1-3; 8 bases align to TRBD1. The germline V gene encodes CDR1 SGHAT and CDR2 FQNNGV. J lost 8 bases, V lost 7 bases, and 7 bases had no gene match. CDR3 length equals 13 residues. In nucleotides, the CDR3 is TGTGCCAGCACCGGACAGGGCCGACACACCATATATTTT. Its translation is CASTGQGRHTIYF.